The 6 T cell receptor beta chains given below trace back to one sample, sequenced in a study of blood T cell repertoires in COVID-19. Sequencing was performed with immunoSEQ multiplex PCR; in TCRdb, only in-frame clones are kept and a portion is missing. The sample records fewer than 200,000 clones, 79% being singletons. Sequenced: PBMCs or T cells enriched from blood (not recorded which). These receptor sequences come from a woman between 65 and 79 years old in a cohort exposed to, infected with or recovered from COVID-19 (not recorded which).

In its sample, this clone was seen a few times. CDR3 sequence reads: CASTPLGSHNEKLFF. CDR3 coding DNA: TGTGCCAGCACCCCCCTCGGGAGCCATAATGAAAAACTGTTTTTT. The chain has TRBV28 and TRBJ1-4; D is unclear. CDR3 length: 15 residues. The germline V gene has CDR1 MDHEN and CDR2 SYDVKM. Trimming cost V 7 bases and J 4 bases, with 16 bases left between them.

This rearrangement joins TRBV5-6 to TRBJ2-7; 11 bases map to TRBD2. Germline assignment: CDR1 SGHDT and CDR2 YYEEEE. V shed 2 bases and J 4 bases; nucleotides not matched to a gene: 2. The CDR3 is 14 amino acids. This CDR3 is CASSFGTSGYEQYF. CDR3 in DNA: TGTGCCAGCAGCTTCGGGACTAGCGGTTACGAGCAGTACTTC. The entire variable domain, with the rest obtained from reference TRBV5-6 and TRBJ2-7, is as follows: DAGVTQSPTHLIKTRGQQVTLRCSPKSGHDTVSWYQQALGQGPQFIFQYYEEEERQRGNFPDRFSGHQFPNYSSELNVNALLLGDSALYLCASSFGTSGYEQYFGPGTRLTVT.

V and J are TRBV5-1 and TRBJ1-5, with D unclear. Trimming shortened V by 5 bases and J by 4 bases, and 16 bases separated the two germline ends. This CDR3 is built from 15 residues. Germline values: CDR1 SGHRS, CDR2 YFSETQ. The CDR3 bases are TGCGCCAGCAGATCGAGTTTATCCCAAAATCAGCCCCAGCATTTT. It specifies CASRSSLSQNQPQHF.

The chain combines TRBV2 with TRBJ1-5; 9 bases are a match to TRBD1. The CDR3 length is 14 residues. Germline-derived CDR1 and CDR2 are SNHLY and FYNNEI. V lost 4 bases, J lost 6 bases, and 4 bases stayed unmatched. As DNA, the CDR3 is TGTGCCAGCAGTGGTACAGGGGGCTCTCAGCCCCAGCATTTT. Protein sequence: CASSGTGGSQPQHF.

This clone was counted a few times. This chain links TRBV28 with TRBJ2-3; 9 bases map to TRBD1. The length of the CDR3 is 16 residues. The V and J ends lost 10 bases and 4 bases, in that order; junction bases with no gene match: 15. CDR1 is MDHEN and CDR2 is SYDVKM in the germline V gene. The CDR3 DNA sequence: TGTGCCACTCTAACGATGGACAGGGGTAACCCAGATACGCAGTATTTT. Protein product: CATLTMDRGNPDTQYF.

This chain links TRBV12-3 or TRBV12-4 with TRBJ2-3; no clear D. Trimming removed 0 bases from V and 6 bases from J, with 7 bases in between. This CDR3 contains 13 residues. The DNA for the CDR3 is TGTGCCAGCAGTTTAGCAGCGTATGATACGCAGTATTTT. It codes for CASSLAAYDTQYF.